This T cell receptor beta chain was captured by sequencing in a study of T-cell reconstitution after alpha-beta-depleted transplantation in children. Unique molecular identifiers were incorporated when the TCRbeta library was constructed. TCRdb reprocessed the PCR reads with MiXCR, giving one entry per CDR3 protein. Among about 540,000 distinct CDR3 sequences listed, about 18% were seen once. Germline V CDR1 and CDR2: MNHEY, SVGEGT. The V and J ends lost 6 bases and 2 bases respectively, with 11 bases between them. The CDR3 has 13 amino acids. This material consisted of PBMCs from the stem cell graft donor, taken from the stem cell graft. The sequence derives from a human donor who donated a stem cell graft to a child with acute lymphoblastic leukemia. This chain joins TRBV6-2 or TRBV6-3 and TRBJ2-7, with D unresolved. The chain's CDR3 is CASRFRLPYEQYF. CDR3 coding DNA: TGTGCCAGCAGATTTCGCCTGCCCTACGAGCAGTACTTC.